The T cell receptor (beta chain) described here comes from a study of early T cells in non-severe SARS-CoV-2 infection. Study overall: Alpha and beta chains were unpaired, from unsorted whole-blood bulk RNA.

The TCR library protocol was used to attach unique molecular identifiers. These identifiers were attached to individual cDNA molecules. TCRdb independently ran MiXCR on the 5' RACE reads; one entry per CDR3 protein. The data hold some 25,000 distinct CDR3 sequences, with about 4.5% observed a single time. This clonotype was observed at least ten times. V was trimmed by 1 base and J by 4 bases, leaving 11 bases between them. The CDR3 spans 15 residues. From germline, CDR1 is LNHNV and CDR2 YYDKDF (reference sequence). The clonotype was recovered from an adult who was a healthcare worker with PCR-confirmed SARS-CoV-2 infection or an uninfected control (not recorded which). This chain joins TRBV15 and TRBJ2-1; a weak D match, TRBD2 (6 bases). Material: whole blood. The CDR3: CATSRGESGYNEQFF. The CDR3 nucleotides read TGTGCCACCAGCAGAGGAGAAAGCGGGTACAATGAGCAGTTCTTC.